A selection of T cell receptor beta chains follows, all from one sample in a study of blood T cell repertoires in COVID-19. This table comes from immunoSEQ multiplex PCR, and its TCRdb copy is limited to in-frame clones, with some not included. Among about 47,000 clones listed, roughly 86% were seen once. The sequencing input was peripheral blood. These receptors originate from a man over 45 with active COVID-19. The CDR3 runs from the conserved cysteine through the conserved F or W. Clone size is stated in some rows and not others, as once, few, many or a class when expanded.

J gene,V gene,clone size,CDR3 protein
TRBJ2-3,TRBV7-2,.,CASSFRATPTDTQYF
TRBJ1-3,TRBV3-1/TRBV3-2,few,CASTLGQGNGNTIYF
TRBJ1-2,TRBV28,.,CASSPGQGPGYTF
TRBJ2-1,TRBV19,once,CASSRIAGSYNEQFF
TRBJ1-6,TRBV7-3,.,CASSLNGQGASPLHF
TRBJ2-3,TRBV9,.,CASSSGGADTQYF
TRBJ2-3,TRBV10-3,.,CATSPGSDTQYF
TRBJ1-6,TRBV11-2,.,CASSFSGANNSPLHF
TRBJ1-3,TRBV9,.,CASSASILQGVSGNTIYF
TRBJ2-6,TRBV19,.,CASSISGPGLGSGANVLTF
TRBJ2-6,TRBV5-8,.,CASSLATRSGANVLTF
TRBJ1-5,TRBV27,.,CASSLKSGSNQPQHF